These T cell receptor beta chains were read from a single sample in a study of long-term antiretroviral therapy in people with HIV. Produced via immunoSEQ multiplex PCR; TCRdb's table is partial and in-frame only. The table shows nearly 11,000 clones, with around 80% occurring only once. The input for sequencing was unsorted PBMCs, taken 7.2 years after starting antiretroviral therapy. These receptor sequences come from a man aged 45 to 65 with HIV. The CDR3 runs from the conserved cysteine through the conserved F or W. The D gene is left open where the match is weak. Clone size appears in some rows only: once, few, many, or a class for an expanded clone.

TRBV19	TRBJ1-1	.	.	CASSISSKTEAFF	TGTGCCAGTAGTATTTCGTCGAAAACTGAAGCTTTCTTT
TRBV2	TRBJ2-7	.	.	CASSDGGEKILNEQYF	TGTGCCAGCAGTGACGGTGGCGAAAAGATCCTCAACGAGCAGTACTTC
TRBV9	TRBJ2-3	.	few	CASSVDSGPPDTQYF	TGTGCCAGCAGCGTAGATTCGGGCCCGCCAGATACGCAGTATTTT
TRBV7-9	TRBJ1-2	.	.	CASSFSGDGYTF	TGTGCCAGCAGCTTTTCAGGGGACGGCTACACCTTC
TRBV5-1	TRBJ1-1	TRBD1	.	CASWNGQGARGAFF	TGCGCCAGCTGGAACGGGCAGGGGGCAAGGGGAGCTTTCTTT
TRBV6-5	TRBJ2-1	.	.	CASSAYNEQFF	TGTGCCAGCAGTGCCTACAATGAGCAGTTCTTC
TRBV9	TRBJ2-3	TRBD2	once	CASSVVERGGADTQYF	TGTGCCAGCAGCGTAGTAGAGCGGGGGGGGGCAGATACGCAGTATTTT
TRBV5-1	TRBJ2-3	.	.	CASSYTRASTDTQYF	TGCGCCAGCAGCTATACGAGGGCGAGCACAGATACGCAGTATTTT
TRBV27	TRBJ2-3	.	.	CASSLSGTSTDTQYF	TGTGCCAGCAGTTTATCAGGGACTAGCACAGATACGCAGTATTTT
TRBV12-2	TRBJ2-2	.	.	CASRLARPFTGELFF	TGTGCAAGTCGCTTAGCGAGGCCTTTCACCGGGGAGCTGTTTTTT
TRBV7-9	TRBJ1-1	.	.	CASGTNTEAFF	TGTGCCAGCGGGACGAACACTGAAGCTTTCTTT
TRBV6-5	TRBJ1-4	.	.	CASSYSGAGEKLFF	TGTGCCAGCAGTTACTCGGGGGCCGGTGAAAAACTGTTTTTT
TRBV18	TRBJ2-6	.	once	CASSPDAGYSGANVLTF	TGTGCCAGCTCACCAGATGCCGGTTATTCTGGGGCCAACGTCCTGACTTTC
TRBV11-2	TRBJ1-2	.	.	CASSLVGVVGGSNYGYTF	TGTGCCAGCAGCTTAGTCGGTGTAGTGGGGGGGTCTAACTATGGCTACACCTTC
TRBV5-6	TRBJ2-4	.	.	CASSSWVWLENIQYF	TGTGCCAGCAGCTCCTGGGTCTGGCTCGAAAACATTCAGTACTTC
TRBV4-1	TRBJ2-1	TRBD2	.	CASSQDSGGREQFF	TGCGCCAGCAGCCAAGATAGCGGGGGGCGAGAGCAGTTCTTC
TRBV7-2	TRBJ1-3	.	.	CASGEGVSGNTIYF	TGTGCCAGCGGTGAGGGGGTCTCTGGAAACACCATATATTTT
TRBV4-1	TRBJ2-4	.	.	CASSQGILAKNIQYF	TGCGCCAGCAGCCAGGGGATACTAGCCAAAAACATTCAGTACTTC